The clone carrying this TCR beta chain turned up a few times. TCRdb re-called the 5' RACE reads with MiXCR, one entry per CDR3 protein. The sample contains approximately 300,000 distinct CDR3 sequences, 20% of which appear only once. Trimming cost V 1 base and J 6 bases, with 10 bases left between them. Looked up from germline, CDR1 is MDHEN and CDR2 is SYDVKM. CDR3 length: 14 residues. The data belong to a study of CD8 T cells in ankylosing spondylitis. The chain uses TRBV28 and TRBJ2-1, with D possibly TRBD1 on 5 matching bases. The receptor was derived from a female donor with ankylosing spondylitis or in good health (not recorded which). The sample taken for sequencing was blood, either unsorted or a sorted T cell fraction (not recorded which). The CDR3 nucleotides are TGTGCCAGCAGTTTATTGCAAAGGGGCAATGAGCAGTTCTTC. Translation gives CASSLLQRGNEQFF.